A single sample gave rise to the 20 T cell receptor beta chains below, sequenced in a study of blood T cell repertoires in COVID-19. Measured with immunoSEQ multiplex PCR; TCRdb has only the in-frame clones, and not every one. Of about 280,000 clones listed, just under 90% are singletons. The sample taken for sequencing was PBMCs or T cells enriched from blood (not recorded which). The receptors were gathered from a woman aged 55-70 years who had recovered from COVID-19.

The CDR3, as DNA: TGTGCCATCAGTGGGGACAGCTATGGCTACACCTTC. Translation gives CAISGDSYGYTF. This chain uses TRBV10-3 with TRBJ1-2; 7 bases agree with TRBD1. V was pared by 4 bases and J by 4 bases, with 0 bases of the junction left unmatched. Germline CDR1 reads ENHRY; CDR2 reads SYGVKD. The length of the CDR3 is 12 residues.

The V and J genes are TRBV18 and TRBJ2-2, with TRBD1 as a possible D gene (6 bases). The germline V gene encodes CDR1 KGHSH and CDR2 LQKENI. Trimming took off 2 bases at V and 1 base at J, with 11 bases between the two ends. The CDR3 length is 16 residues. The CDR3 DNA follows: TGTGCCAGCTCACCAAAATTGGGACAGAACACCGGGGAGCTGTTTTTT. Amino acid sequence: CASSPKLGQNTGELFF. Using reference TRBV18 and TRBJ2-2 for the parts outside the CDR3, the full variable domain is NAGVMQNPRHLVRRRGQEARLRCSPMKGHSHVYWYRQLPEEGLKFMVYLQKENIIDESGMPKERFSAEFPKEGPSILRIQQVVRGDSAAYFCASSPKLGQNTGELFFGEGSRLTVL.

The V gene is TRBV19, the J gene TRBJ1-4, with D unclear. V dropped 6 bases and J dropped 4 bases, with 3 bases sitting between them. The CDR3 totals 11 residues. Per the germline V gene, CDR1 is LNHDA and CDR2 is SQIVND (reference sequence). DNA for the CDR3: TGTGCCAGTAGCCTTAATGAAAAACTGTTTTTT. Its protein product is CASSLNEKLFF.

This clone has only a few counts. The V call is TRBV7-6, the J call TRBJ1-4; D remains ambiguous. Trimming shortened V by 2 bases and J by 2 bases, and 9 bases separated the two germline ends. Germline CDR1 and CDR2: SGHVS and FNYEAQ. This CDR3 spans 15 amino acids. In DNA form, the CDR3 reads TGTGCCAGCAGCTTATCGGTCAGGACTAATGAAAAACTGTTTTTT. Protein product: CASSLSVRTNEKLFF.

Here the CDR3 reads CASSPSINQPQHF. As DNA, the CDR3 is TGTGCCAGCAGCCCATCTATCAATCAGCCCCAGCATTTT. The chain carries TRBV11-2 and TRBJ1-5; D gene ambiguous. The CDR3 length is 13 residues. V shed 5 bases and J shed 3 bases, with 8 bases lying between them. CDR1 and CDR2 from the germline V gene are SGHAT and FQNNGV.

The table lists this clone with a count of one. The rearrangement links TRBV19 to TRBJ2-7, with 9 bases matching TRBD1. Unmatched junction bases numbered 10, after V lost 6 bases and J lost 4 bases. The CDR3 length is 15 residues. Germline-derived CDR1 and CDR2 are LNHDA and SQIVND (reference sequence). The CDR3 nucleotides read TGTGCCAGTAGCCCCGGGGGACAGGGAAGGTACGAGCAGTACTTC. This gives the protein CASSPGGQGRYEQYF.

V and J are TRBV6-5 and TRBJ1-2, with a weak D call TRBD1 (6 bases). V gave up 6 bases and J gave up 4 bases, with 12 bases separating them. Germline V gives CDR1 MNHEY, CDR2 SVGAGI. The CDR3 consists of 13 residues. For the CDR3, the DNA is TGTGCCAGCAGCCAGACAGGACTCTATGGCTACACCTTC. As protein: CASSQTGLYGYTF.

On this clone itself: Sequence at one end of the junction differs from germline and may be a read error. The chain combines TRBV7-7 with TRBJ2-1; 7 bases are shared with TRBD2. This CDR3 region has 19 residues. Germline V gene lookup returns CDR1 SSHAT and CDR2 FNYEAQ (reference sequence). The CDR3 nucleotides are TGTGCTAGCAGCGCAGCGGTTGTAGGCGGGGGTTCCTCCTACAATGAGCAGTTCTTC. Residues: CASSAAVVGGGSSYNEQFF.

The chain carries TRBV10-3 and TRBJ1-2, with 9 bases lining up with TRBD1. This CDR3 contains 13 residues. Unmatched junction bases numbered 5, after V lost 10 bases and J lost 2 bases. The germline CDR1 and CDR2 sequences are ENHRY and SYGVKD. The CDR3 protein is CATDRGRNYGYTF. The CDR3 region has the DNA TGTGCCACCGACAGGGGGAGGAACTATGGCTACACCTTC.

The chain couples TRBV5-1 to TRBJ1-2, with 10 nucleotides matching TRBD1. The V segment lost 4 bases and the J segment 8 bases; nucleotides outside the gene matches: 5. The V gene's germline CDR1 is SGHRS and CDR2 YFSETQ. This CDR3 is 13 amino acids long. The CDR3 is CASSTGQGNGYTF. The CDR3 nucleotides are TGCGCCAGCAGCACGGGACAGGGGAACGGCTACACCTTC.

V usage is TRBV4-1 and J usage is TRBJ1-1; TRBD1 aligns across 7 bases. The CDR3 is 15 residues long. CDR1 is MGHRA and CDR2 is YSYEKL in the germline V gene. V shed 5 bases and J 2 bases; nucleotides not matched to a gene: 8. CDR3 loop: CASSSPTGSNTEAFF. The CDR3 nucleotides are TGCGCCAGCAGCTCCCCGACAGGGAGTAACACTGAAGCTTTCTTT.

The rearrangement joins TRBV9 to TRBJ2-2, with D hard to call. Germline CDR1 SGDLS, CDR2 YYNGEE. CDR3 length: 16 residues. The V end was cut by 0 bases, the J end by 4 bases, with 13 bases between. Written as DNA, the CDR3 is TGTGCCAGCAGCGTAGAAGGTAGCTTGGGCACCGGGGAGCTGTTTTTT. Its translation: CASSVEGSLGTGELFF.

The V call is TRBV28, the J call TRBJ1-1, with D hard to call. Between the trimmed V and J ends, which lost 6 bases and 2 bases, there was a span of 10 bases. This CDR3 is 13 amino acids long. Germline V gene sequence: CDR1 MDHEN, CDR2 SYDVKM. This CDR3 reads CASRPRVNTEAFF. CDR3 DNA sequence: TGTGCCAGCAGACCCCGGGTTAACACTGAAGCTTTCTTT.

This clone was recorded once. This chain uses TRBV11-2 with TRBJ1-5; D gene unclear. Trimming pared 2 bases from V and 0 bases from J, leaving 5 bases between. CDR1 SGHAT and CDR2 FQNNGV come from the germline V gene. The CDR3 has 14 amino acids. Here the CDR3 reads CASSLQFSNQPQHF. DNA of the CDR3: TGTGCCAGCAGCTTACAGTTTAGCAATCAGCCCCAGCATTTT.

This chain links TRBV28 with TRBJ1-2, with D maybe TRBD1 (5 bases). Trimming cost V 2 bases and J 3 bases, with 7 bases left between them. Germline CDR1 MDHEN, CDR2 SYDVKM. The CDR3 runs to 13 residues. For the CDR3, the DNA is TGTGCCAGCAGTTTAAGCAGGGACTATGGCTACACCTTC. Its translation is CASSLSRDYGYTF.

The chain combines TRBV2 with TRBJ1-1; weak D call: TRBD1 (6 bases). The V end was cut by 3 bases, the J end by 12 bases, with 17 bases between. This CDR3 is built from 13 residues. In germline, CDR1 is SNHLY, CDR2 FYNNEI. This CDR3 reads CASSDNREGTSFF. DNA for the CDR3: TGTGCCAGCAGTGATAACAGGGAGGGTACGTCTTTCTTT.

The chain recombines TRBV4-1 with TRBJ2-7; tentatively, D is TRBD1 (5 bases). Germline V gene lookup returns CDR1 MGHRA and CDR2 YSYEKL. The CDR3 contains 15 residues. Deletions cut 4 bases from V and 3 bases from J, with 16 bases between. The CDR3 nucleotides are TGCGCCAGCAGCCTCAACCCGGACACTTTCTACGAGCAGTACTTC. It codes for CASSLNPDTFYEQYF.

As concerns this clone: Other DNA variants within this sample encode the same CDR3. This sequence joins TRBV5-1 and TRBJ1-1; D gene ambiguous. V lost 1 base to trimming and J lost 1 base, with 8 bases between them. The germline CDR1 and CDR2 sequences are SGHRS and YFSETQ. The CDR3 loop spans 14 amino acids. The chain's CDR3 is CASSLLEGNTEAFF. The CDR3 region has the DNA TGCGCCAGCAGCTTGCTAGAGGGGAACACTGAAGCTTTCTTT.

The rearrangement joins TRBV24-1 to TRBJ2-2; 12 nucleotides agree with TRBD2. The CDR3 loop spans 16 amino acids. V shed 1 base, J shed 6 bases, and the junction held 2 bases outside the gene matches. CDR1 is KGHDR, CDR2 SFDVKD, per germline. The CDR3 spells CATSDFSSGGAGELFF. DNA for the CDR3: TGTGCCACCAGTGATTTTTCTAGCGGGGGGGCCGGGGAGCTGTTTTTT.

The rearrangement uses TRBV7-2 and TRBJ2-7, with 7 bases lining up with TRBD2. This CDR3 is built from 14 residues. Trimming cost V 5 bases and J 3 bases; bases outside gene matches: 7. Germline lookup yields CDR1 SGHTA and CDR2 FQGNSA. The CDR3 nucleotides read TGTGCCAGCAGCCCAACTAGCGTGAACTACGAGCAGTACTTC. Protein: CASSPTSVNYEQYF.